This T cell receptor beta chain appears in the sequencing data of a study of control samples from healthy donors and cancer patients. In germline, CDR1 is MNHEY, CDR2 SVGAGI. V lost 2 bases and J lost 1, with 11 bases in between. CDR3 length: 15 amino acids. Assay used: immunoSEQ multiplex PCR; TCRdb lists only in-frame clones, some missing. Among roughly 76,000 clones listed, 93% were seen once. The count of this clone is one. The chain employs TRBV6-5 and TRBJ1-2, with D tentatively TRBD1 (6 bases). The sequence was obtained from a woman aged 40 to 49 with lung cancer. The sequenced sample consisted of PBMCs. The CDR3 DNA sequence: TGTGCCAGCAGTTACCCGACAGGACTTAACTATGGCTACACCTTC. Amino acid sequence: CASSYPTGLNYGYTF.